This T cell receptor beta chain was documented in a study of blood T cell repertoires in COVID-19. Study-wide context: Material from acute and convalescent COVID-19 was sourced from the United States, Italy and Spain.

Authors' methods: The authors estimated nucleated cell counts from reference gene primer amplification. Profiled with immunoSEQ multiplex PCR; TCRdb holds only in-frame clones, not every one. V, J and clone size were drawn from that table, and D and trimming were deduced from the DNA. The sample includes 9,000 to 10,000 clones, around 78% of them seen just once. Germline V gene lookup returns CDR1 MDHEN and CDR2 SYDVKM. The length of the CDR3 is 18 residues. J lost 1 base, V lost 2 bases, and 12 bases had no gene match. This TCR was sampled from a human donor in a cohort sampled during active COVID-19. The sample taken for sequencing was peripheral blood. The chain recombines TRBV28 with TRBJ1-1; 8 bases align to TRBD1. The CDR3 here is CASSLPPTFQGANTEAFF. The CDR3 region has the DNA TGTGCCAGCAGTTTACCCCCTACCTTCCAGGGGGCGAACACTGAAGCTTTCTTT.